The 28 T cell receptor beta chains below come from one sample, sequenced in a study of T cells in Graves' hyperthyroidism and ophthalmopathy. Researchers amplified the TCR beta CDR3 regions from RNA transcripts. The HTBI primer set was used in a first-round RT-PCR of the TCR CDR3. TCRdb re-analysed the multiplex PCR reads in MiXCR, keeping a single row per CDR3 protein. The repertoire has approximately 300,000 distinct CDR3 sequences, about 17% of them found once; the top ten carry over 50%. Material: blood. Every receptor here comes from an older woman with Graves' ophthalmopathy.

The chain recombines TRBV14 with TRBJ1-1; no definite D call. This CDR3 is 12 amino acids long. V was shortened by 4 bases and J by 8 bases, with 11 bases between the two germline ends. Germline lookup yields CDR1 SGHDN and CDR2 FVKESK. CDR3 in amino acids: CASSLHLPEAFF. The CDR3 region has the DNA TGTGCCAGCAGCCTACACCTCCCCGAAGCTTTCTTT.

This clonotype appeared many times. The gene calls are TRBV3-1 and TRBJ2-7; 8 nucleotides agree with TRBD1. With 2 bases clipped from V and 3 bases from J, the junction kept 6 bases outside the gene matches. Germline V gene data show CDR1 as LGHDT and CDR2 as YNNKEL (reference sequence). CDR3 length: 15 amino acids. CDR3 amino acids: CASSQRQGTNYEQYF. The DNA for the CDR3 is TGTGCCAGCAGCCAAAGACAGGGGACAAACTACGAGCAGTACTTC.

This clonotype was recorded a few times. The V gene is TRBV10-3, the J gene TRBJ2-7; D is unresolved. This CDR3 has 14 residues. Germline loops: CDR1 ENHRY, CDR2 SYGVKD. V lost 4 bases and J 3 bases, leaving 13 bases between the germline ends. CDR3 in amino acids: CAISGGLIGYEQYF. CDR3 coding DNA: TGTGCCATCAGTGGCGGCCTCATCGGCTACGAGCAGTACTTC.

Many counts were recorded for this clonotype. V usage is TRBV7-9 and J usage is TRBJ2-1; TRBD1 might be the D (6 bases). The CDR3 runs to 14 residues. Trimming took 0 bases from V and 4 from J, leaving 7 bases between them. Germline V gives CDR1 SEHNR, CDR2 FQNEAQ (reference sequence). The CDR3 bases are TGTGCCAGCAGCTTAGCCAGGGGTTACAATGAGCAGTTCTTC. This codes for CASSLARGYNEQFF.

In this sample, this clonotype turned up a few times. The chain combines TRBV4-3 with TRBJ1-2, with TRBD1 matching over 8 bases. CDR3 size: 17 residues. Germline V gene lookup returns CDR1 LGHNA and CDR2 YSLEER. V lost 4 bases, J lost 6 bases, and 16 bases stayed unmatched. CDR3 sequence reads: CASSRVVSGQGEDGYTF. The CDR3 bases are TGCGCCAGCAGCCGCGTGGTAAGCGGACAGGGCGAAGATGGCTACACCTTC.

This clonotype was recorded at least ten times. V usage is TRBV5-5 and J usage is TRBJ1-2; the D is unclear. V dropped 0 bases and J dropped 7 bases, with 7 bases sitting between them. Germline CDR1 is SGHKS and CDR2 is YYEKEE (reference sequence). The CDR3 loop spans 12 amino acids. The CDR3 loop is CASSLADFGYTF. DNA for the CDR3: TGTGCCAGCAGCTTGGCCGACTTTGGCTACACCTTC.

The sample holds many counts of this clonotype. This chain joins TRBV7-9 and TRBJ1-1; no clear D. Germline V gene data show CDR1 as SEHNR and CDR2 as FQNEAQ (reference sequence). CDR3 length equals 17 residues. Trimming removed 3 bases from V and 3 bases from J, with 20 bases in between. The CDR3 loop is CASSLQLYLEEDTEAFF. For the CDR3, the DNA is TGTGCCAGCAGCTTGCAGCTTTATTTGGAGGAGGACACTGAAGCTTTCTTT.

This clonotype was detected many times. The gene calls are TRBV15 and TRBJ1-3, with D unresolved. The CDR3 is made up of 15 amino acids. Per the germline V gene, CDR1 is LNHNV and CDR2 is YYDKDF (reference sequence). V was cut by 1 base and J by 2 bases, with 9 bases left in between. This CDR3 reads CATSRGGGTGNTIYF. The CDR3 DNA reads TGTGCCACCAGCAGAGGTGGTGGAACTGGAAACACCATATATTTT.

This clonotype was recorded at least ten times. The CDR3 nucleotides read TGTGCCAGCAGCGTAGGCATCCTGAGGCGAACAACGAACACCGGGGAGCTGTTTTTT. Protein product: CASSVGILRRTTNTGELFF. V usage is TRBV9 and J usage is TRBJ2-2; D gene unclear. Germline V gives CDR1 SGDLS, CDR2 YYNGEE. The V end lost 0 bases, the J end lost 0 bases, and 18 bases lay between the germline ends. The CDR3 has 19 amino acids.

This sequence joins TRBV12-3 or TRBV12-4 and TRBJ2-7; the match to TRBD2 covers 12 bases. V lost 5 bases and J lost 5; bases outside the gene matches: 7. CDR3 length: 15 residues. The CDR3 reads CASSLGTSGFNEQYF. The CDR3 nucleotides read TGTGCCAGCAGTCTAGGGACTAGCGGGTTCAACGAGCAGTACTTC.

V is TRBV10-3 and J is TRBJ2-7; D is possibly TRBD2 (6 bases). The CDR3 loop spans 12 amino acids. Germline CDR1 is ENHRY and CDR2 is SYGVKD. V was clipped by 4 bases and J by 2 bases, with 6 bases between them. The CDR3 region is CAISGTTYEQYF. CDR3 sequence (DNA): TGTGCCATCAGTGGGACTACCTACGAGCAGTACTTC.

The rearrangement joins TRBV15 to TRBJ2-6; TRBD1 agrees at 9 bases. J was trimmed by 1 base and V by 2 bases; bases with no gene match: 6. The CDR3 is made up of 18 amino acids. CDR1 LNHNV and CDR2 YYDKDF come from the germline V gene (reference sequence). CDR3 region: CATSRPTGTGSGANVLTF. CDR3 coding DNA: TGTGCCACCAGCAGACCCACCGGGACAGGGTCTGGGGCCAACGTCCTGACTTTC. The full variable domain, its missing parts supplied by reference TRBV15 and TRBJ2-6, is DAMVIQNPRYQVTQFGKPVTLSCSQTLNHNVMYWYQQKSSQAPKLLFHYYDKDFNNEADTPDNFQSRRPNTSFCFLDIRSPGLGDTAMYLCATSRPTGTGSGANVLTFGAGSRLTVL.

This chain links TRBV7-9 with TRBJ1-2, with 7 bases fitting TRBD1. This CDR3 contains 15 residues. After removal of 5 bases from V and 8 bases from J, the junction contained 14 bases not matched to a gene. In germline, CDR1 is SEHNR, CDR2 FQNEAQ (reference sequence). The CDR3 sequence: CASSNRNQGVGGYTF. Here the CDR3 DNA reads TGTGCCAGCAGCAACCGAAACCAGGGGGTTGGGGGCTACACCTTC.

The V and J genes are TRBV19 and TRBJ1-6; perhaps TRBD1 as D (5 bases). V was trimmed by 6 bases and J by 9 bases, leaving 9 bases between them. In germline, CDR1 is LNHDA, CDR2 SQIVND (reference sequence). The CDR3 extends over 12 amino acids. This CDR3 reads CASRDISSPLHF. The CDR3 DNA follows: TGTGCCAGTAGGGACATATCTTCACCCCTCCACTTT.

This clonotype has just a few counts. The rearrangement joins TRBV7-8 to TRBJ2-7; D remains ambiguous. From germline, CDR1 is SGHVS and CDR2 FQNEAQ. The CDR3 is made up of 13 amino acids. V was cut by 0 bases and J by 6 bases, with 9 bases left in between. In DNA, the CDR3 is TGTGCCAGCAGCTTAGCGGAAGGGCGCGAGCAGTACTTC. Its protein is CASSLAEGREQYF.

This clonotype was counted only a few times. The V call is TRBV4-1, the J call TRBJ2-2; no clear D gene. This CDR3 has 14 amino acids. V gave up 1 base and J gave up 7 bases, with 10 bases separating them. Germline assignment: CDR1 MGHRA and CDR2 YSYEKL. CDR3 residues: CASSQVSWDGELFF. In DNA form, the CDR3 reads TGCGCCAGCAGCCAAGTCAGCTGGGACGGGGAGCTGTTTTTT.

The sample holds many counts of this clonotype. The V and J genes are TRBV20-1 and TRBJ2-7; possible D gene TRBD2, 7 bases. Trimming shortened V by 5 bases and J by 4 bases, and 21 bases separated the two germline ends. Germline CDR1 is DFQATT and CDR2 is SNEGSKA (reference sequence). The CDR3 sequence is 15 residues long. CDR3 DNA sequence: TGCAGTGCTGCCGGGGGGTGGGACACGATGTACGAGCAGTACTTC. Protein product: CSAAGGWDTMYEQYF.

This clonotype was found many times. The CDR3: CAISGGTAREQYF. CDR3 bases: TGTGCCATCAGTGGGGGGACAGCGCGCGAGCAGTACTTC. This sequence joins TRBV10-3 and TRBJ2-7; the match to TRBD1 covers 7 bases. The ends lost 4 bases at V and 6 bases at J; junction bases unmatched: 6. The CDR3 length is 13 residues. Germline-derived CDR1 and CDR2 are ENHRY and SYGVKD.

This clonotype was counted ten times or more. The chain has TRBV20-1 and TRBJ2-1; 9 bases align to TRBD1. Germline loops: CDR1 DFQATT, CDR2 SNEGSKA (reference sequence). With 3 bases clipped from V and 7 bases from J, the junction kept 7 bases outside the gene matches. The CDR3 is 14 amino acids. CDR3 nucleotide sequence: TGCAGTGCTAGCCCCGGGACAGGGTATAATGAGCAGTTCTTC. It encodes CSASPGTGYNEQFF.

The rearrangement uses TRBV28 and TRBJ2-3; TRBD1 aligns across 10 bases. V gave up 5 bases and J gave up 0 bases; unmatched junction bases: 8. This CDR3 has 17 amino acids. The germline CDR1 and CDR2 sequences are MDHEN and SYDVKM. The CDR3 loop is CASSRPGTGVSTDTQYF. As DNA, the CDR3 is TGTGCCAGCAGTAGACCCGGGACAGGGGTCAGCACAGATACGCAGTATTTT.

The table lists this clonotype with many counts. This chain connects TRBV7-2 to TRBJ2-3, with D possibly matching TRBD2 (5 bases). Deletions cut 6 bases from V and 2 bases from J, with 12 bases between. This CDR3 comprises 14 residues. CDR1 is SGHTA, CDR2 FQGNSA, per germline. In DNA form, the CDR3 reads TGTGCCAGCAGTCACGGGGAGATCACAGATACGCAGTATTTT. Translated, it gives CASSHGEITDTQYF.

There are many counts of this clonotype. The V and J genes are TRBV28 and TRBJ2-5; 11 bases agree with TRBD2. V shed 4 bases, J shed 2 bases, and the junction held 9 bases outside the gene matches. From germline, CDR1 is MDHEN and CDR2 SYDVKM. CDR3 length equals 17 residues. The CDR3 DNA is TGTGCCAGCAGTTCCCCTCGTCTAGCGGGGGGACAAGAGACCCAGTACTTC. This codes for CASSSPRLAGGQETQYF.

The chain combines TRBV6-2 or TRBV6-3 with TRBJ2-3, with D possibly matching TRBD1 (6 bases). Germline assignment: CDR1 MNHEY and CDR2 SVGEGT. V was clipped by 6 bases and J by 9 bases, with 25 bases between them. This CDR3 region has 16 residues. The CDR3 nucleotides are TGTGCCAGCAGCCCACCCCGTTGGACCTTAGGGGGAACGCAGTATTTT. This codes for CASSPPRWTLGGTQYF.

The chain links TRBV25-1 to TRBJ2-2; 9 bases align to TRBD1. Trimming at V came to 2 bases and at J to 6 bases, leaving 4 bases not matched to a gene. Germline CDR1 is MGHDK and CDR2 is SYGVNS. The CDR3 has 15 amino acids. The DNA for the CDR3 is TGTGCCAGCAGTGAACCCGGGACAGGGTCCGGGGAGCTGTTTTTT. This sequence encodes CASSEPGTGSGELFF.

This clonotype occurred many times. J is TRBJ2-5 and V is TRBV3-1; 8 bases agree with TRBD1. Germline-derived CDR1 and CDR2 are LGHDT and YNNKEL (reference sequence). J gave up 3 bases and V 4 bases, and 7 bases lay outside the gene matches. The CDR3 runs 15 residues. This chain's CDR3 is CASSRMDRDEETQYF. For the CDR3, the DNA is TGTGCCAGCAGCCGGATGGACAGGGATGAAGAGACCCAGTACTTC.

This clonotype showed up many times. CDR3 sequence (DNA): TGTGCCAGCAGCTTACTTCGAGACAACTCCTACGAGCAGTACTTC. It yields the protein CASSLLRDNSYEQYF. V is TRBV7-9 and J is TRBJ2-7, with D hard to call. Germline V gene data show CDR1 as SEHNR and CDR2 as FQNEAQ (reference sequence). Deletions cut 2 bases from V and 0 bases from J, with 11 bases between. This CDR3 is built from 15 residues. Complete variable domain (other parts from reference TRBV7-9 and TRBJ2-7): DTGVSQNPRHKITKRGQNVTFRCDPISEHNRLYWYRQTLGQGPEFLTYFQNEAQLEKSRLLSDRFSAERPKGSFSTLEIQRTEQGDSAMYLCASSLLRDNSYEQYFGPGTRLTVT.

On this clonotype itself: This may arise from a read error, as a much more abundant clone is one base away. This rearrangement joins TRBV7-8 to TRBJ2-1; TRBD1 aligns across 8 bases. The CDR3 covers 16 residues. V was pared by 5 bases and J by 3 bases, with 9 bases of the junction left unmatched. Germline loops: CDR1 SGHVS, CDR2 FQNEAQ. The CDR3 is CASSRTGSDLYNEQFF. The CDR3, as DNA: TGTGCCAGCAGCAGGACAGGGAGTGATCTCTACAATGAGCAGTTCTTC.

Concerning this clonotype itself: Given a much more abundant clone one base away, this may be a read error. V and J are TRBV28 and TRBJ1-5, with 7 nucleotides matching TRBD1. The CDR3 is 13 amino acids. The germline gives CDR1 MDHEN, CDR2 SYDVKM. The CDR3 region has the DNA TGTGCCAGCCGTTTAGGGGGCACACAGCCCCAGCATTTT. It translates to CASRLGGTQPQHF.